This T cell receptor beta chain stems from a study of technical replicates of blood from a handful of donors. The data were produced by immunoSEQ multiplex PCR, yet TCRdb's version contains in-frame clones alone and is incomplete. There are under 50,000 clones in the sample; over 95% occur only once, and 0.37% lies in the top ten. The CDR3 is 12 residues long. The ends were cut back, 8 bases at V and 4 bases at J, with 11 bases in the middle. In germline, CDR1 is SNHLY, CDR2 FYNNEI. Source material: T cells isolated from PBMCs. The TCR comes from a human donor in good health. The gene calls are TRBV2 and TRBJ1-2; D gene unclear. The CDR3 DNA reads as TGTGCCAGCCGGGTGGGTACCTATGGCTACACCTTC. It is translated as CASRVGTYGYTF.